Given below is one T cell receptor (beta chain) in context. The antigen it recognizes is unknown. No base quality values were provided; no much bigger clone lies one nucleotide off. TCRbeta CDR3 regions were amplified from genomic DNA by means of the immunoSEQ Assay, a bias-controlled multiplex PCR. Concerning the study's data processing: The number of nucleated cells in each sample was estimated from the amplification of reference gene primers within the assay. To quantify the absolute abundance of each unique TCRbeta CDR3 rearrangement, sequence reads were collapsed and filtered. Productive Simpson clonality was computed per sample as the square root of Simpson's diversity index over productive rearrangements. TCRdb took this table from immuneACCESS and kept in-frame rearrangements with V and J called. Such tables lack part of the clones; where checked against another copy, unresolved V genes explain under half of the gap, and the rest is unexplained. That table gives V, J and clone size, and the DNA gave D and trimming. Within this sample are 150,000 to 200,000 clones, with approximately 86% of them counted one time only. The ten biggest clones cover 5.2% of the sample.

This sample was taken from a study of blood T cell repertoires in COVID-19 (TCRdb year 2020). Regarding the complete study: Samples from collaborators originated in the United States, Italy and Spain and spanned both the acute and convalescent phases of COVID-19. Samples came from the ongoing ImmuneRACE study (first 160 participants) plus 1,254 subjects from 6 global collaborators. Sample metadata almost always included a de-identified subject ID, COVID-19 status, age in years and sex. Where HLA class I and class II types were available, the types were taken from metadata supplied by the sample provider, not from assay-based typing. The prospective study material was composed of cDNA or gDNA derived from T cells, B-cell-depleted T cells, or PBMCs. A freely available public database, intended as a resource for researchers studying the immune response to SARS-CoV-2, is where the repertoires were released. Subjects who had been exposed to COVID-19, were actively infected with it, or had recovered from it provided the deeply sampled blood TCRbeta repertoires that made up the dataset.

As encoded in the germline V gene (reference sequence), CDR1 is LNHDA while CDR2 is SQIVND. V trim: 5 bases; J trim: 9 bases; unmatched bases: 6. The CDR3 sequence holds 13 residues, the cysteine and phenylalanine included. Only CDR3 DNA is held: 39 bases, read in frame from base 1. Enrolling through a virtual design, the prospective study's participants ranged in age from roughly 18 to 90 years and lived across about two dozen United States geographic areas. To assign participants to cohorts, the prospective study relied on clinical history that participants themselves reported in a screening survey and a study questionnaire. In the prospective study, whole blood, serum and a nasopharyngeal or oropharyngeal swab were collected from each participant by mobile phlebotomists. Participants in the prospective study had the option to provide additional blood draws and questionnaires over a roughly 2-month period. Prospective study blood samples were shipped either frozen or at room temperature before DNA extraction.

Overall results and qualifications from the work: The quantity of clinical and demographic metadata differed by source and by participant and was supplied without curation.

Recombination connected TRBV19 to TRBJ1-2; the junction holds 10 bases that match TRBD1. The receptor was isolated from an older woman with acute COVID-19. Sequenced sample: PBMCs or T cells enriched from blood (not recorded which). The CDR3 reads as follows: CASSPRQGASYTF. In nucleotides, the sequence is TGTGCCAGTAGTCCAAGACAGGGGGCGAGCTACACCTTC.